The rows below give T cell receptor beta chains drawn from one sample of a study of T cells in Graves' hyperthyroidism and ophthalmopathy. TCRdb reprocessed the multiplex PCR reads with MiXCR, giving one entry per CDR3 protein. The sample carries some 300,000 distinct CDR3 sequences, roughly 15% recorded once. Sequenced sample: blood. The receptor set was obtained from a man younger than 40 with Graves' hyperthyroidism. CDR3s include the opening cysteine and the closing phenylalanine or tryptophan. D genes are given only for firm matches. Clone size appears in some rows only: once, few, many, or a class for an expanded clone.

J: TRBJ2-2
V: TRBV9
D: TRBD1
length: 15
size: many
DNA: TGTGCCAGCAGCGTATTGGGACAGACCACCGGGGAGCTGTTTTTT
CDR3: CASSVLGQTTGELFF

J: TRBJ2-2
V: TRBV2
D: TRBD2
length: 16
size: .
DNA: TGTGCCAGCAGTGAGTCACTAGCGGGACCCACCGGGGAGCTGTTTTTT
CDR3: CASSESLAGPTGELFF

J: TRBJ2-7
V: TRBV27
D: TRBD2
length: 15
size: few
DNA: TGTGCCAGCAGTCTTCTAGCGGGAGGGCACAGGGAGCAGTACTTC
CDR3: CASSLLAGGHREQYF

J: TRBJ1-6
V: TRBV4-1
D: .
length: 16
size: .
DNA: TGCGCCAGCAGCCAAGGTTCGCCGGGATATAATTCACCCCTCCACTTT
CDR3: CASSQGSPGYNSPLHF

J: TRBJ1-1
V: TRBV7-6
D: .
length: 13
size: many
DNA: TGTGCCAGCAGCCTAGACAGTAGCACTGAAGCTTTCTTT
CDR3: CASSLDSSTEAFF

J: TRBJ2-7
V: TRBV19
D: .
length: 15
size: .
DNA: TGTGCCAGTAGTACCTCCCCGACGAGCTCCTGCGAGCAGTACTTC
CDR3: CASSTSPTSSCEQYF

J: TRBJ1-1
V: TRBV25-1
D: TRBD1
length: 13
size: .
DNA: TGTGCCAGCAGTAGCCGGTGGACAGGGTCCGCTTTCTTT
CDR3: CASSSRWTGSAFF

J: TRBJ2-1
V: TRBV11-3
D: TRBD2
length: 15
size: .
DNA: TGTGCCAGCAGCGACGTGACTAGCGGGAGCTATGAGCAGTTCTTC
CDR3: CASSDVTSGSYEQFF

J: TRBJ1-6
V: TRBV2
D: .
length: 15
size: few
DNA: TGTGCCAGCAGTGAACAAGGTCGGAACAATTCACCCCTCCACTTT
CDR3: CASSEQGRNNSPLHF

J: TRBJ2-1
V: TRBV7-9
D: TRBD2
length: 15
size: few
DNA: TGTGCCAGCAGCCCCCCCCGGGAGGAATACAATGAGCAGTTCTTC
CDR3: CASSPPREEYNEQFF

J: TRBJ2-1
V: TRBV29-1
D: .
length: 13
size: many
DNA: TGCAGCGTTGACAGGGGCGGATACAATGAGCAGTTCTTC
CDR3: CSVDRGGYNEQFF

J: TRBJ2-5
V: TRBV20-1
D: TRBD2
length: 18
size: many
DNA: TGCAGTGCTAGAGATATCGGGAGTAGCGGGGCCCCAGGGGAGACCCAGTACTTC
CDR3: CSARDIGSSGAPGETQYF

J: TRBJ1-1
V: TRBV6-1
D: TRBD1
length: 14
size: many
DNA: TGTGCCAGCAGTGAGACAGGGGGTTACACTGAAGCTTTCTTT
CDR3: CASSETGGYTEAFF